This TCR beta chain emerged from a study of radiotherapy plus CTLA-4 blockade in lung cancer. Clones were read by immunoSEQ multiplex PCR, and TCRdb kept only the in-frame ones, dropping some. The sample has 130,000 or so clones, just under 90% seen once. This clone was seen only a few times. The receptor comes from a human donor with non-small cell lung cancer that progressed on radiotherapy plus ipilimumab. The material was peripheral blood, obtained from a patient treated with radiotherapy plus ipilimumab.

The CDR3 DNA reads TGTGCCACCGCAGGGCGGGAGACCCAGTACTTC. This codes for CATAGRETQYF. This chain connects TRBV19 to TRBJ2-5, with D perhaps TRBD1 (5 bases). The CDR3 contains 11 residues. V was pared by 10 bases and J by 5 bases, with 11 bases between. Germline CDR1 LNHDA, CDR2 SQIVND (reference sequence).